This TCR beta chain was retrieved from a study of human thymus T cells (dated by TCRdb to 2019 to 2021). About the study as a whole: The study characterized TCR alpha and beta repertoires from about 8 infant thymus samples and a few related peripheral blood samples. Donor ages ranging from roughly 7 to 250 days were recorded, and a handful of male and a couple of female infants were included in the cohort.

The thymus tissue came from surgical resects taken out during corrective cardiac surgery. In Finland, the donors were immunologically healthy infants who were having open corrective cardiac surgery for congenital heart defects. Thymocytes were freed from the tissue by mechanical means and kept at -70 degrees C as pellets of about 9-33 million cells. A QIAsymphony instrument was used to extract genomic DNA from frozen cell pellets. For this clone: Its antigen specificity is not known. No much larger clone exists at a distance of one base, and base qualities are not known.

The CDR3 has 14 amino acids, counting the end cysteine and phenylalanine. The retained sequence is limited to the CDR3, 42 bases, with the frame set at the first base. V lost 4 bases and J lost 2 bases, and the count of bases not matched to a germline gene is 3. CDR1 and CDR2 are read off the germline V gene as MDHEN and SYDVKM. Broad study findings and their caveats: On average, thymus samples gave about 750,000 unique TCRB clonotypes, whereas blood samples gave about 84,000. Highly overlapping thymic TCR repertoires among unrelated individuals were reported in the related research. V and J gene segment usage appeared biased in both thymic and peripheral blood repertoires.

Using the immunoSEQ multiplex PCR assay, the TCRB and TCRAD loci were amplified from a standardized quantity of quality-controlled genomic DNA. Amplicons spanned the V(D)J region at a length sufficient to cover the CDR3 and identify V and J genes. Through the commercial immunoSEQ service, the amplicons were sequenced on an Illumina platform. Under the source paper's analysis protocol: Primer bias and sequencing errors were corrected using previously described methods, and TCRAD and TCRB definitions followed the IMGT database. The repertoires were analysed using immunoSEQ Analyzer 3.0 and VDJTools for basic statistics, V/J segment usage, diversity estimates, rarefaction and pairwise overlap. To estimate diversity, the Chao1, ChaoE, Efron-Thisted, Shannon and inverse Simpson indices were applied, and diversity was also estimated on datasets down-sampled to the smallest sample. For repertoire overlap, CDR3 nucleotide sequence, V gene and J gene had to match strictly, and clustering was done by Jaccard-based multidimensional scaling. This immuneACCESS table, as held by TCRdb, lists in-frame sequences with V and J called but not all clones. Of the missing ones, under half trace to an unresolved V gene in checked studies; the others have no known cause. The DNA was the basis for D and trimming; V, J and clone size are from that table. Across this sample there are about 120,000 clones, with around 94% seen only once. The ten most abundant clones make up 0.02% to 0.03% of the sample.

The specimen was thymus tissue. Recombination linked TRBV28 to TRBJ2-7, and TRBD1 aligns with 9 junction nucleotides. This TCR was recovered from a boy younger than two with a congenital heart defect but otherwise immunologically healthy. The nucleotide sequence is TGTGCCAGCAGTTGCCGGGACAGGGCCTACGAGCAGTACTTC. Translated, it reads CASSCRDRAYEQYF.